This is a list of T cell receptor beta chains from one sample in a study of Graves' ophthalmopathy and Graves' hyperthyroidism. MiXCR, applied by TCRdb to the multiplex PCR reads, yields one record per CDR3 protein. The sample contains roughly 610,000 distinct CDR3 sequences, 22% of which appear only once. The sequencing sample was made of peripheral blood. These receptors originate from a woman aged 18-29 years with stable Graves' hyperthyroidism. Some clones in this sample may be carry-over from other donors' samples. Each CDR3 is given with its conserved first and last residue. Fields, in order: D gene, J gene, clone size, V gene, CDR3 DNA, CDR3 protein. D genes are given only for firm matches. Size values are once, few and many counts, or a class for expanded clones, and some rows have none.

D gene: NA; J gene: TRBJ1-2; clone size: many; V gene: TRBV28; CDR3 DNA: TGTGCCAGTGTCTCCCCCCAGGGTAACTATGGCTACACCTTC; CDR3 protein: CASVSPQGNYGYTF
D gene: NA; J gene: TRBJ1-2; clone size: NA; V gene: TRBV29-1; CDR3 DNA: TGCAGCGTTTGGGCATATGGCTACACCTTC; CDR3 protein: CSVWAYGYTF
D gene: NA; J gene: TRBJ2-7; clone size: NA; V gene: TRBV4-1; CDR3 DNA: TGCGCCAGCAGCCAAGATTCAAGAGCGGACAGCCCCTCCTACGAGCAGTACTTC; CDR3 protein: CASSQDSRADSPSYEQYF
D gene: TRBD1; J gene: TRBJ1-1; clone size: many; V gene: TRBV6-2/TRBV6-3; CDR3 DNA: TGTGCCAGCAGTGACAGGGTTTATGAAGCTTTCTTT; CDR3 protein: CASSDRVYEAFF
D gene: NA; J gene: TRBJ2-2; clone size: many; V gene: TRBV20-1; CDR3 DNA: TGCAGTGCTCTAAAACGCGCCGGGGAGCTGTTTTTT; CDR3 protein: CSALKRAGELFF
D gene: NA; J gene: TRBJ2-5; clone size: NA; V gene: TRBV11-2; CDR3 DNA: TGTGCCAGCAGCCCATTCCCAGGGACCACGCTGTACCAAGAGACCCAGTACTTC; CDR3 protein: CASSPFPGTTLYQETQYF
D gene: TRBD1; J gene: TRBJ1-1; clone size: many; V gene: TRBV20-1; CDR3 DNA: TGCAGTGCTAGCGACTCGACAGGGCTGAGGACTGAAGCTTTCTTT; CDR3 protein: CSASDSTGLRTEAFF
D gene: NA; J gene: TRBJ1-1; clone size: many; V gene: TRBV19; CDR3 DNA: TGTGCCAGTAGTAACGGACAGAAGAACACTGAAGCTTTCTTT; CDR3 protein: CASSNGQKNTEAFF
D gene: NA; J gene: TRBJ2-2; clone size: few; V gene: TRBV9; CDR3 DNA: TGTGCCAGCAGCGTAGGGGGGGGCAGGAACACCGGGGAGCTGTTTTTT; CDR3 protein: CASSVGGGRNTGELFF
D gene: TRBD2; J gene: TRBJ2-7; clone size: many; V gene: TRBV20-1; CDR3 DNA: TGCAGTGCCACAACTACCGCGGGGGGATGGGGGGGCTACGAGCAGTACTTC; CDR3 protein: CSATTTAGGWGGYEQYF
D gene: NA; J gene: TRBJ1-1; clone size: NA; V gene: TRBV29-1; CDR3 DNA: TGCAGCGCCAGAGGGGGGGGAGCTTTCTTT; CDR3 protein: CSARGGGAFF
D gene: NA; J gene: TRBJ2-7; clone size: NA; V gene: TRBV3-1; CDR3 DNA: TGTGCCAGCAGCCAAAGGACCGGGCCACTCTACGAGCAGTACTTC; CDR3 protein: CASSQRTGPLYEQYF
D gene: NA; J gene: TRBJ1-1; clone size: many; V gene: TRBV20-1; CDR3 DNA: TGCAGTGCTAGGGACAGTCGGGCTTTCTTT; CDR3 protein: CSARDSRAFF
D gene: TRBD1; J gene: TRBJ2-5; clone size: NA; V gene: TRBV12-3/TRBV12-4; CDR3 DNA: TGTGCCAGCAGCCGCAGGGGGTCGGAGACCCAGTACTTC; CDR3 protein: CASSRRGSETQYF
D gene: NA; J gene: TRBJ1-1; clone size: many; V gene: TRBV7-9; CDR3 DNA: TGTGCCAGCAGCTTAGACAGGGCCCCCATGAACACTGAAGCTTTCTTT; CDR3 protein: CASSLDRAPMNTEAFF
D gene: TRBD1; J gene: TRBJ1-2; clone size: once; V gene: TRBV4-2; CDR3 DNA: TGTGCCAGCAGCCGCGGACAGGGGTCTTTCTATGGCTACACCTTC; CDR3 protein: CASSRGQGSFYGYTF
D gene: NA; J gene: TRBJ2-7; clone size: many; V gene: TRBV20-1; CDR3 DNA: TGCAGTGCTAGAGATAATCAAGAATCTGAAATCGAGCAGTACTTC; CDR3 protein: CSARDNQESEIEQYF
D gene: NA; J gene: TRBJ1-6; clone size: many; V gene: TRBV15; CDR3 DNA: TGTGCCACCAAGGAGAGAAATTCACCCCTCCACTTT; CDR3 protein: CATKERNSPLHF
D gene: TRBD1; J gene: TRBJ2-7; clone size: many; V gene: TRBV13; CDR3 DNA: TGTGCCAGCAGCTGGACAGGAGGCAGGTACGAGCAGTACTTC; CDR3 protein: CASSWTGGRYEQYF
D gene: TRBD1; J gene: TRBJ2-2; clone size: many; V gene: TRBV11-2; CDR3 DNA: TGTGCCAGCAGCCCCCGTGGGACAGGGGGCACCGGGGAGCTGTTTTTT; CDR3 protein: CASSPRGTGGTGELFF
D gene: NA; J gene: TRBJ2-7; clone size: many; V gene: TRBV11-2; CDR3 DNA: TGTGCCAGCAGCTTACACAGCCAAAGCTCCTACGAGCAGTACTTC; CDR3 protein: CASSLHSQSSYEQYF
D gene: NA; J gene: TRBJ1-5; clone size: few; V gene: TRBV7-9; CDR3 DNA: TGTGCCAGCAGCTTACGGGGCGAGGAGCAGCCCCAGCATTTT; CDR3 protein: CASSLRGEEQPQHF
D gene: TRBD2; J gene: TRBJ2-7; clone size: many; V gene: TRBV6-5; CDR3 DNA: TGTGCCAGCAGCTCCGGGACTAGGTCCCTCGAGCAGTACTTC; CDR3 protein: CASSSGTRSLEQYF
D gene: NA; J gene: TRBJ2-7; clone size: few; V gene: TRBV5-6; CDR3 DNA: TGTGCCAGCAGCGTGCAGGAAGATTTGTTGAACTTC; CDR3 protein: CASSVQEDLLNF
D gene: NA; J gene: TRBJ2-2; clone size: NA; V gene: TRBV6-1; CDR3 DNA: TGTGCCACCGCCAGACCCACCGGGGAGCTGTTTTTT; CDR3 protein: CATARPTGELFF
D gene: NA; J gene: TRBJ2-2; clone size: many; V gene: TRBV6-5; CDR3 DNA: TGTGCCAGCAGTTATACCAGGGATGCCGGGGAGCTGTTTTTT; CDR3 protein: CASSYTRDAGELFF
D gene: NA; J gene: TRBJ2-7; clone size: many; V gene: TRBV30; CDR3 DNA: TGTGCCTGGAACCGGGACATGGCCTACGAGCAGTACTTC; CDR3 protein: CAWNRDMAYEQYF
D gene: TRBD1; J gene: TRBJ2-7; clone size: many; V gene: TRBV6-5; CDR3 DNA: TGTGCCAGCAGTTACTCGGGACAGACCTACGAGCAGTACTTC; CDR3 protein: CASSYSGQTYEQYF
D gene: NA; J gene: TRBJ2-7; clone size: many; V gene: TRBV20-1; CDR3 DNA: TGCAGTGCTACTCTTGGAGGGTACGAGCAGTACTTC; CDR3 protein: CSATLGGYEQYF
D gene: NA; J gene: TRBJ2-4; clone size: many; V gene: TRBV20-1; CDR3 DNA: TGCAGTGCTTCGGACTGGATCGACAAAAACATTAAGTACTTC; CDR3 protein: CSASDWIDKNIKYF
D gene: TRBD2; J gene: TRBJ2-5; clone size: NA; V gene: TRBV9; CDR3 DNA: TGTGCCAGCAGCGTTAACGCGGGGGGGCAAGAGACCCAGTACTTC; CDR3 protein: CASSVNAGGQETQYF
D gene: TRBD1; J gene: TRBJ2-7; clone size: many; V gene: TRBV19; CDR3 DNA: TGTGCCAGTAGTAACACAGGGGTATACTACGAGCAGTACTTC; CDR3 protein: CASSNTGVYYEQYF
D gene: NA; J gene: TRBJ2-7; clone size: NA; V gene: TRBV12-3/TRBV12-4; CDR3 DNA: TGTGCCAGCAGCTTGGCGGCCTCCTACGAGCAGTACTTC; CDR3 protein: CASSLAASYEQYF
D gene: TRBD1; J gene: TRBJ2-2; clone size: many; V gene: TRBV28; CDR3 DNA: TGTGCCAGCTGTCCCCGGACAGGGAACACCGGGGAGCTGTTTTTT; CDR3 protein: CASCPRTGNTGELFF
D gene: NA; J gene: TRBJ2-5; clone size: few; V gene: TRBV15; CDR3 DNA: TGTGTCACCAGCCGGGACCAGCAAGAGACCCTGTACTTC; CDR3 protein: CVTSRDQQETLYF
D gene: NA; J gene: TRBJ1-2; clone size: many; V gene: TRBV19; CDR3 DNA: TGTGCCAGTGCTGACAGAGACTATGGCTACACCTTC; CDR3 protein: CASADRDYGYTF
D gene: TRBD1; J gene: TRBJ2-5; clone size: many; V gene: TRBV6-5; CDR3 DNA: TGTGCCAGCAGTTTCCGTCCGGGACAGGTGTACCAAGAGACCCAGTACTTC; CDR3 protein: CASSFRPGQVYQETQYF
D gene: TRBD2; J gene: TRBJ2-2; clone size: many; V gene: TRBV7-3; CDR3 DNA: TGTGCCAGCAGCCTCCTAGCGGGGGCAAACACCGGGGAGCTGTTTTTT; CDR3 protein: CASSLLAGANTGELFF
D gene: NA; J gene: TRBJ2-7; clone size: NA; V gene: TRBV6-5; CDR3 DNA: TGTGCCAGCAGTTACCGGGGGAACTCCTACGAGCAGTACTTC; CDR3 protein: CASSYRGNSYEQYF
D gene: NA; J gene: TRBJ1-1; clone size: many; V gene: TRBV20-1; CDR3 DNA: TGCAGTGCAGTGACAGGGAACACTGAAGCTTTCTTT; CDR3 protein: CSAVTGNTEAFF
D gene: NA; J gene: TRBJ1-6; clone size: NA; V gene: TRBV5-5; CDR3 DNA: TGTGCCAGCACCGATATCCCGCGGAATAATTCACCCCTCCACTTT; CDR3 protein: CASTDIPRNNSPLHF
D gene: TRBD2; J gene: TRBJ2-5; clone size: few; V gene: TRBV7-2; CDR3 DNA: TGTGCCAGCAGCTTAGGTGGGACTAGTCAGACCCAGTACTTC; CDR3 protein: CASSLGGTSQTQYF
D gene: TRBD1; J gene: TRBJ2-7; clone size: few; V gene: TRBV7-6; CDR3 DNA: TGTGCCAGCAGCTTAGGACCAGACAGGGACCTCCGGTACGAGCAGTACTTC; CDR3 protein: CASSLGPDRDLRYEQYF
D gene: NA; J gene: TRBJ1-5; clone size: many; V gene: TRBV28; CDR3 DNA: TGTGCCAGCACCCTGGGAAGGAATAGCAATCAGCCCCAGCATTTT; CDR3 protein: CASTLGRNSNQPQHF
D gene: NA; J gene: TRBJ1-2; clone size: many; V gene: TRBV12-3/TRBV12-4; CDR3 DNA: TGTGCCAGCAGTTTTGATGACCGCTATGGCTACACCTTC; CDR3 protein: CASSFDDRYGYTF